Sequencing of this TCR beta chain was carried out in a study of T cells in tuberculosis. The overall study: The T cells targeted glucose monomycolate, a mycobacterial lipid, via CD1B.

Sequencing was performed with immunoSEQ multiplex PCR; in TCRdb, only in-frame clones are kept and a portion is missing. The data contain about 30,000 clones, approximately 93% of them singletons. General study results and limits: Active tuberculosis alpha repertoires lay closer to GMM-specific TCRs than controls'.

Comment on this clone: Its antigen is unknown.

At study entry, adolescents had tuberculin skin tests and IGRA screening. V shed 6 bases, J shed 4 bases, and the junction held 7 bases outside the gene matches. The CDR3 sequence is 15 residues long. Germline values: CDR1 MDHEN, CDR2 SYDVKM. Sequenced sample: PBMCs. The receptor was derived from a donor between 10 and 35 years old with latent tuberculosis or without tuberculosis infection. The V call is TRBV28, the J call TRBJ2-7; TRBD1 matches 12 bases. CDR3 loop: CASSPGTGGAYEQYF. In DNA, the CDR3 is TGTGCCAGCAGCCCCGGGACAGGGGGCGCGTACGAGCAGTACTTC.